In its sample, the clone carrying this TCR beta chain was seen once. V lost 0 bases, J lost 10 bases, and 15 bases lay in between. The germline V gene encodes CDR1 GTSNPN and CDR2 SVGIG (reference sequence). The CDR3 is 14 residues long. This record belongs to a study of blood T cell repertoires in COVID-19. At the level of the study: COVID-19 samples from acute and convalescent phases originated in the United States, Italy and Spain. The cDNA or gDNA used as material had been derived from T cells, B-cell-depleted T cells, or PBMCs.

Original processing methods: Using reference gene primer amplification, nucleated cell counts were estimated. Only in-frame clones appear in the TCRdb table, and some are missing; sequencing was by immunoSEQ multiplex PCR. From that table come the V and J calls and clone size; the DNA was used to work out D and trimming. The sample has around 350,000 clones, around nine tenths seen once. The clonotype originates from a human donor in a cohort sampled during active COVID-19. The chain couples TRBV30 to TRBJ1-4; D gene unclear. The sequencing input was peripheral blood. The CDR3 spells CAWSVLGMGGKLFF. In DNA form, the CDR3 reads TGTGCCTGGAGTGTTTTAGGCATGGGAGGAAAACTGTTTTTT.